These 27 T cell receptor beta chains share one sample of origin, sequenced in a study of patients and donors after allogeneic stem cell transplantation. TCRdb reprocessed the RT-PCR reads via MiXCR and lists one record per CDR3 protein. The sample includes about 200,000 distinct CDR3 sequences, around 40% of them seen just once. Sequencing input: blood, either unsorted or a sorted T cell fraction (not recorded which). These receptors were obtained from a human donor who was either an allogeneic HSCT recipient or a stem cell or donor lymphocyte infusion donor (not recorded which). It is not recorded whose cells these are; they may come from a transplant donor.

This clonotype was observed a few times. The rearrangement links TRBV7-8 to TRBJ1-3; possibly TRBD1 for D (5 bases). CDR3 length equals 17 residues. CDR1 is SGHVS, CDR2 FQNEAQ, per germline. V lost 5 bases to trimming and J lost 4 bases, with 21 bases between them. The CDR3 DNA follows: TGTGCCAGCAGCCTGACTTTAAGGACACCCATCGGAAACACCATATATTTT. Amino acid sequence: CASSLTLRTPIGNTIYF.

This clonotype was seen a handful of times. The chain joins TRBV20-1 to TRBJ1-2; 7 bases align to TRBD1. Losses at the gene ends were 3 bases for V and 8 bases for J; bases not matched to a gene: 9. The V gene's germline CDR1 is DFQATT and CDR2 SNEGSKA (reference sequence). The CDR3 covers 13 residues. The CDR3: CSARENRGTGYTF. In DNA, the CDR3 is TGCAGTGCTAGGGAAAACAGGGGCACGGGCTACACCTTC.

The chain joins TRBV12-3 or TRBV12-4 to TRBJ2-2; 14 bases agree with TRBD2. The CDR3 runs 17 residues. Trimming cost V 3 bases and J 6 bases; bases outside gene matches: 6. The CDR3 DNA follows: TGTGCCAGCAGTTTTCAGAAGGGACTAGCGGGGGCCGGGGAGCTGTTTTTT. Translation: CASSFQKGLAGAGELFF.

V is TRBV28 and J is TRBJ1-1; TRBD1 aligns across 12 bases. Germline V gene lookup returns CDR1 MDHEN and CDR2 SYDVKM. The CDR3 is made up of 15 amino acids. The J segment lost 1 base and the V segment lost 8 bases, leaving 5 bases of the junction unmatched. The CDR3 DNA reads as TGTGCCAGCCGGGACAGGGGGCTTTCGAACACTGAAGCTTTCTTT. It encodes CASRDRGLSNTEAFF.

The V call is TRBV7-8, the J call TRBJ2-4; possibly TRBD2 for D (5 bases). Looked up from germline, CDR1 is SGHVS and CDR2 is FQNEAQ. This CDR3 comprises 13 residues. The V and J ends lost 2 bases and 6 bases respectively, with 8 bases between them. The CDR3 here is CASSLIRGNIQYF. Written as DNA, the CDR3 is TGTGCCAGCAGCTTAATCCGGGGAAACATTCAGTACTTC.

This clonotype was picked up a small number of times. The chain employs TRBV27 and TRBJ1-4; the match to TRBD1 covers 9 bases. The CDR3 loop spans 15 amino acids. Germline V gene sequence: CDR1 MNHEY, CDR2 SMNVEV (reference sequence). V shed 6 bases, J shed 11 bases, and the junction held 13 bases outside the gene matches. The CDR3 loop reads CASSHPPGQGGKLFF. The CDR3 DNA reads as TGTGCCAGCAGCCACCCCCCGGGACAGGGCGGGAAACTGTTTTTT.

This clonotype was seen more than once but under ten times. Here the CDR3 DNA reads TGCAGCGTTGAAGTGGAGGGTGGAAACACCATATATTTT. Its translation is CSVEVEGGNTIYF. The rearrangement joins TRBV29-1 to TRBJ1-3; D not resolved. The length of the CDR3 is 13 residues. V lost 1 base and J 3 bases, leaving 7 bases between the germline ends. Germline loops: CDR1 SQVTM, CDR2 ANQGSEA.

In this sample, this clonotype turned up a few times. The chain links TRBV9 to TRBJ1-4; D remains unclear. V lost 0 bases and J 4 bases, leaving 4 bases between the germline ends. The CDR3 extends over 13 amino acids. Germline CDR1 is SGDLS and CDR2 is YYNGEE. In nucleotides, the CDR3 is TGTGCCAGCAGCGTAGGGCTTAATGAAAAACTGTTTTTT. Its translation: CASSVGLNEKLFF. Full variable domain (remainder filled in from reference TRBV9 and TRBJ1-4): DSGVTQTPKHLITATGQRVTLRCSPRSGDLSVYWYQQSLDQGLQFLIQYYNGEERAKGNILERFSAQQFPDLHSELNLSSLELGDSALYFCASSVGLNEKLFFGSGTQLSVL.

The chain carries TRBV20-1 and TRBJ2-7, with D maybe TRBD1 (6 bases). The CDR3 runs 15 residues. The V end was cut by 0 bases, the J end by 1 base, with 13 bases between. Per the germline V gene, CDR1 is DFQATT and CDR2 is SNEGSKA (reference sequence). The CDR3 DNA is TGCAGTGCTAGAGATTCACAGGGAAATTCCTACGAGCAGTACTTC. This gives the protein CSARDSQGNSYEQYF.

This chain connects TRBV5-6 to TRBJ2-5; D not resolved. The CDR3 is 14 amino acids. The germline V and J ends were trimmed by 4 bases and 4 bases, with 14 bases remaining between them. Germline CDR1 is SGHDT and CDR2 is YYEEEE. The CDR3 DNA sequence: TGTGCCAGCAGCCGTGCACACCTGGGAGAGACCCAGTACTTC. It translates to CASSRAHLGETQYF.

The rearrangement uses TRBV20-1 and TRBJ1-1; D is possibly TRBD1 (5 bases). Trimming removed 1 base from V and 3 bases from J, with 9 bases in between. Looked up from germline, CDR1 is DFQATT and CDR2 is SNEGSKA (reference sequence). CDR3 length: 13 amino acids. The CDR3 region has the DNA TGCAGTGCTAGAGCAGGGTTCCACACTGAAGCTTTCTTT. It yields the protein CSARAGFHTEAFF.

As DNA, the CDR3 is TGTGCCAGCAGCAAATCGGTGACCCCTGGCACAGATACGCAGTATTTT. The encoded protein is CASSKSVTPGTDTQYF. The chain couples TRBV21-1 to TRBJ2-3; no DNA check was done on the table's D call, TRBD1. TRBV21-1 is flagged as a pseudogene. CDR3 length: 16 amino acids.

There are a few counts of this clonotype. The chain recombines TRBV30 with TRBJ1-1; D not certain. The CDR3 covers 14 residues. CDR1 GTSNPN and CDR2 SVGIG come from the germline V gene (reference sequence). The V gene lost 4 bases and the J gene lost 1 base, with 13 bases spanning the gap. The CDR3 DNA reads TGTGCCTGGAACCTAATCGGAGAGAACACTGAAGCTTTCTTT. Translation gives CAWNLIGENTEAFF.

V and J are TRBV20-1 and TRBJ2-7; D not resolved. This CDR3 has 14 amino acids. Germline V gene sequence: CDR1 DFQATT, CDR2 SNEGSKA (reference sequence). With 2 bases removed from V and 0 bases from J, the gap between germline ends came to 11 bases. The CDR3 sequence: CSARKPASSYEQYF. The CDR3 DNA sequence: TGCAGTGCTAGAAAACCGGCTAGCTCCTACGAGCAGTACTTC.

The chain carries TRBV10-3 and TRBJ1-5; D unresolved. CDR1 and CDR2 (germline): ENHRY, SYGVKD. This CDR3 comprises 13 residues. With 6 bases removed from V and 5 bases from J, the gap between germline ends came to 11 bases. The CDR3 DNA sequence: TGTGCCATCAGCACCTTGGCGTATCAGCCCCAGCATTTT. It yields the protein CAISTLAYQPQHF.

The rearrangement joins TRBV29-1 to TRBJ1-5; D may be TRBD1 (5 bases). Germline-derived CDR1 and CDR2 are SQVTM and ANQGSEA. Trimming removed 0 bases from V and 6 bases from J, with 9 bases in between. The CDR3 sequence is 13 residues long. The CDR3 spells CSVEDQGGQPQHF. The CDR3, as DNA: TGCAGCGTTGAAGATCAGGGAGGTCAGCCCCAGCATTTT.

This chain connects TRBV5-1 to TRBJ2-2; possibly TRBD1 for D (6 bases). V lost 0 bases and J 0 bases, leaving 15 bases between the germline ends. The CDR3 sequence is 18 residues long. CDR1 is SGHRS, CDR2 YFSETQ, per germline. The CDR3 DNA reads TGCGCCAGCAGCTTGGGCCCCCAGGGGAAATCGAACACCGGGGAGCTGTTTTTT. Protein sequence: CASSLGPQGKSNTGELFF.

The chain employs TRBV4-3 and TRBJ2-2, with D possibly being TRBD2 (6 bases). The CDR3 loop spans 16 amino acids. V was cut by 4 bases and J by 0 bases, with 12 bases left in between. Per germline, CDR1 LGHNA and CDR2 YSLEER. The CDR3: CASSRDPGANTGELFF. In nucleotides, the CDR3 is TGCGCCAGCAGCCGTGACCCGGGGGCGAACACCGGGGAGCTGTTTTTT.

The V and J genes are TRBV10-2 and TRBJ2-1; D might be TRBD1 or TRBD2, each matching 6 bases. The CDR3 extends over 14 amino acids. Trimming shortened V by 8 bases and J by 5 bases, and 16 bases separated the two germline ends. Per the germline V gene, CDR1 is WSHSY and CDR2 is SAAADI. The CDR3 DNA follows: TGCGCCAGCGTCGAGGGGGGAGCCCACAATGAGCAGTTCTTC. This encodes CASVEGGAHNEQFF.

This clonotype came up a few times. This sequence joins TRBV24-1 and TRBJ2-1; no definite D call. The CDR3 contains 12 residues. Germline lookup yields CDR1 KGHDR and CDR2 SFDVKD. Trimming took 10 bases from V and 3 from J, leaving 9 bases between them. Written as DNA, the CDR3 is TGTGCCACTAGTACGGGCTACAATGAGCAGTTCTTC. It encodes CATSTGYNEQFF.

This rearrangement joins TRBV6-6 to TRBJ2-7; 7 bases are a match to TRBD1. The V and J ends lost 4 bases and 2 bases, in that order; junction bases with no gene match: 11. The germline V gene encodes CDR1 MNHNY and CDR2 SVGAGI (reference sequence). CDR3 length: 16 residues. The CDR3 is CASSFLVLGGAYEQYF. CDR3 bases: TGTGCCAGCAGTTTTTTGGTTCTAGGGGGCGCCTACGAGCAGTACTTC.

The rearrangement links TRBV6-2 or TRBV6-3 to TRBJ2-6; no clear D gene. Per the germline V gene, CDR1 is MNHEY and CDR2 is SVGEGT. Trimming stripped 2 bases from V and 1 base from J, with 9 bases between. CDR3 length: 16 amino acids. In DNA, the CDR3 is TGTGCCAGCAGTTACATGGGTTTGTCTGGGGCCAACGTCCTGACTTTC. It is translated as CASSYMGLSGANVLTF.

This sequence joins TRBV12-3 or TRBV12-4 and TRBJ2-7; 10 nucleotides align to TRBD1. The CDR3 contains 14 residues. The V gene end was trimmed by 5 bases and the J gene end by 3 bases; junction bases not matched to a gene: 4. CDR3 in amino acids: CASSPGDRGYEQYF. For the CDR3, the DNA is TGTGCCAGCAGTCCGGGGGACAGGGGCTACGAGCAGTACTTC.

The chain uses TRBV4-2 and TRBJ2-2, with 9 positions matching TRBD1. Germline V gives CDR1 LGHNA, CDR2 YNFKEQ. J lost 5 bases, V lost 8 bases, and 3 bases had no gene match. This CDR3 has 13 amino acids. This CDR3 is CASGDRVTGELFF. The CDR3, as DNA: TGTGCCAGCGGGGACAGGGTAACCGGGGAGCTGTTTTTT.

The chain links TRBV18 to TRBJ2-3; D is undetermined. The germline V and J ends were trimmed by 1 base and 0 bases, with 17 bases remaining between them. Germline CDR1 KGHSH, CDR2 LQKENI. CDR3 length: 18 residues. CDR3 sequence: CASSPRGPATASTDTQYF. The CDR3 nucleotides read TGTGCCAGCTCACCACGTGGACCGGCGACTGCTAGCACAGATACGCAGTATTTT. Drawing the rest from reference TRBV18 and TRBJ2-3, the complete variable domain is NAGVMQNPRHLVRRRGQEARLRCSPMKGHSHVYWYRQLPEEGLKFMVYLQKENIIDESGMPKERFSAEFPKEGPSILRIQQVVRGDSAAYFCASSPRGPATASTDTQYFGPGTRLTVL.

The rearrangement uses TRBV9 and TRBJ2-7, with a tentative D call TRBD1 (6 bases). Germline V gene lookup returns CDR1 SGDLS and CDR2 YYNGEE. This CDR3 is built from 13 residues. V lost 3 bases, J lost 7 bases, and 14 bases lay in between. This CDR3 is CASSAGQRMEQYF. The CDR3 coding sequence is TGTGCCAGCAGCGCGGGACAACGTATGGAGCAGTACTTC.

The rearrangement joins TRBV3-1 to TRBJ1-4; D may be TRBD1 (5 bases). Per the germline V gene, CDR1 is LGHDT and CDR2 is YNNKEL (reference sequence). Trimming stripped 0 bases from V and 4 bases from J, with 9 bases between. CDR3 size: 15 residues. The CDR3 DNA is TGTGCCAGCAGCCAAGAAGGGACGTATAATGAAAAACTGTTTTTT. It codes for CASSQEGTYNEKLFF.